These 26 T cell receptor beta chains were sequenced from one sample in a study of blood T cell repertoires in COVID-19. Generated by immunoSEQ multiplex PCR, the TCRdb table keeps only in-frame clones and is missing some. The sample includes some 250,000 clones, roughly 88% seen only once; the top ten take about 1.9%. The sequenced material came from PBMCs or T cells enriched from blood (not recorded which). The receptors here all came from a woman aged 45-59 years who had recovered from COVID-19.

As to this clone: Different DNA sequences within this sample yield the same CDR3. The gene calls are TRBV18 and TRBJ1-5; TRBD1 is a possible D gene (5 bases). V was pared by 4 bases and J by 3 bases, with 13 bases between. CDR1 is KGHSH and CDR2 is LQKENI in the germline V gene. The CDR3 runs 15 residues. In nucleotides, the CDR3 is TGTGCCAGCTCACGGGGGGGAGATTCCAATCAGCCCCAGCATTTT. This codes for CASSRGGDSNQPQHF.

The rearrangement links TRBV30 to TRBJ1-2; TRBD1 aligns across 9 bases. CDR1 and CDR2 (germline): GTSNPN, SVGIG (reference sequence). The CDR3 totals 12 residues. Trimming removed 2 bases from V and 10 bases from J; junction bases left unmatched: 5. The CDR3 sequence is CAWSPGTGFYTF. The CDR3 region has the DNA TGTGCCTGGAGTCCGGGGACAGGGTTCTACACCTTC.

This clone came up once. This chain links TRBV7-9 with TRBJ2-7, with D maybe TRBD2 (6 bases). The CDR3 length is 15 residues. Germline loops: CDR1 SEHNR, CDR2 FQNEAQ (reference sequence). Trimming removed 4 bases at V and 6 bases at J, with 19 bases between. The CDR3 sequence: CASSSGSPTGGEQYF. In DNA form, the CDR3 reads TGTGCCAGCAGCTCCGGGAGCCCCACAGGAGGCGAGCAGTACTTC.

This clone was picked up one time. The V call is TRBV24-1, the J call TRBJ2-2; 7 nucleotides align to TRBD1. The CDR3 consists of 16 residues. Germline CDR1 KGHDR, CDR2 SFDVKD. The V gene end was trimmed by 5 bases and the J gene end by 2 bases; junction bases not matched to a gene: 7. DNA of the CDR3: TGTGCCACCAGTGGTTCGGACAGGAAAAACACCGGGGAGCTGTTTTTT. It is translated as CATSGSDRKNTGELFF.

The rearrangement uses TRBV12-3 or TRBV12-4 and TRBJ1-1; D not certain. V dropped 8 bases and J dropped 3 bases, with 10 bases sitting between them. CDR3 length equals 12 residues. CDR3 region: CASGSGYTEAFF. DNA of the CDR3: TGTGCCAGCGGGTCAGGATACACTGAAGCTTTCTTT.

The rearrangement links TRBV28 to TRBJ1-5; D gene uncertain. The V gene's germline CDR1 is MDHEN and CDR2 SYDVKM. This CDR3 contains 13 residues. Between the trimmed V and J ends, which lost 5 bases and 5 bases, there was a span of 10 bases. Here the CDR3 DNA reads TGTGCCAGCAGTGAATTCCGGGATCAGCCCCAGCATTTT. The encoded protein is CASSEFRDQPQHF.

The genes are TRBV7-9 and TRBJ1-1; 7 nucleotides line up with TRBD1. The CDR3 is 14 residues long. Unmatched junction bases numbered 7, after V lost 6 bases and J lost 3 bases. Looked up from germline, CDR1 is SEHNR and CDR2 is FQNEAQ (reference sequence). The CDR3 DNA sequence: TGTGCCAGCAGTTTATCCACAGGGGACACTGAAGCTTTCTTT. Translating gives CASSLSTGDTEAFF.

The chain links TRBV2 to TRBJ1-6, with TRBD1 identical over 7 bases. After removal of 5 bases from V and 9 bases from J, the junction contained 10 bases not matched to a gene. The germline V gene has CDR1 SNHLY and CDR2 FYNNEI. This CDR3 comprises 15 residues. In DNA, the CDR3 is TGTGCCAGCAGTCTTACAGGGGCCCAAATTTCACCCCTCCACTTT. Translation: CASSLTGAQISPLHF.

V usage is TRBV19 and J usage is TRBJ1-1; tentatively, D is TRBD1 (5 bases). V was shortened by 3 bases and J by 1 base, with 12 bases between the two germline ends. The CDR3 runs to 15 residues. Looked up from germline, CDR1 is LNHDA and CDR2 is SQIVND (reference sequence). The CDR3 spells CASSMQGLRNTEAFF. The CDR3 DNA follows: TGTGCCAGTAGTATGCAGGGACTGCGGAACACTGAAGCTTTCTTT.

The chain joins TRBV4-1 to TRBJ2-3; TRBD1 agrees at 12 bases. The CDR3 sequence is 20 residues long. V trimming: 6 bases; J trimming: 5 bases; junction bases outside the gene matches: 21. Germline CDR1 MGHRA, CDR2 YSYEKL. The CDR3 here is CASSPQRLNSRDRGRDTQYF. The CDR3 coding sequence is TGCGCCAGCAGTCCCCAACGGCTGAACTCTCGGGACAGGGGGCGAGATACGCAGTATTTT.

The V and J genes are TRBV19 and TRBJ2-1, with D maybe TRBD1 (6 bases). Germline CDR1 is LNHDA and CDR2 is SQIVND (reference sequence). This CDR3 spans 14 amino acids. Trimming stripped 1 base from V and 7 bases from J, with 11 bases between. CDR3 loop: CASSIGGRGNEQFF. The CDR3 DNA reads as TGTGCCAGTAGTATAGGGGGCAGGGGAAATGAGCAGTTCTTC.

The gene calls are TRBV2 and TRBJ1-4; a weak D match, TRBD1 (5 bases). The length of the CDR3 is 14 residues. The germline V gene has CDR1 SNHLY and CDR2 FYNNEI. Trimming took off 6 bases at V and 4 bases at J, with 12 bases between the two ends. DNA for the CDR3: TGTGCCAGCAGCGTAGACAGAATTAATGAAAAACTGTTTTTT. Encoded protein: CASSVDRINEKLFF.

The rearrangement joins TRBV5-1 to TRBJ1-5, with a possible D match to TRBD1 (6 bases). Germline CDR1 and CDR2: SGHRS and YFSETQ. Between the trimmed V and J ends, which lost 4 bases and 1 base, there was a span of 12 bases. The CDR3 sequence is 15 residues long. The CDR3 reads CASSLTGQSNQPQHF. The CDR3 nucleotides read TGCGCCAGCAGCCTAACGGGACAAAGCAATCAGCCCCAGCATTTT.

This chain connects TRBV24-1 to TRBJ2-2, with 13 bases fitting TRBD2. Germline trimming cut 3 bases from V and 6 bases from J; bases unmatched to any gene: 12. From germline, CDR1 is KGHDR and CDR2 SFDVKD. This CDR3 is built from 19 residues. DNA of the CDR3: TGTGCCACCAGTGATCCACTAGCGGGAGGGCCAAAGATGGCCGGGGAGCTGTTTTTT. Protein: CATSDPLAGGPKMAGELFF.

This chain uses TRBV7-2 with TRBJ2-2; D is uncertain. Germline CDR1 and CDR2: SGHTA and FQGNSA. Between the trimmed V and J ends, which lost 1 base and 8 bases, there was a span of 11 bases. This CDR3 has 14 amino acids. CDR3 bases: TGTGCCAGCAGCTTAGTGGCGACTTTTGGGGAGCTGTTTTTT. Translating it yields CASSLVATFGELFF.

This chain uses TRBV12-3 or TRBV12-4 with TRBJ1-5, with D perhaps matching TRBD1 (5 bases). This CDR3 is 13 amino acids long. V shed 5 bases and J shed 4 bases, with 9 bases lying between them. Here the CDR3 DNA reads TGTGCCAGCAGTCCCAGACAGAATCAGCCCCAGCATTTT. Translated, it gives CASSPRQNQPQHF.

The chain has TRBV28 and TRBJ2-5, with a possible D match to TRBD2 (6 bases). The germline V and J ends were trimmed by 5 bases and 1 base, with 17 bases remaining between them. The CDR3 is made up of 16 amino acids. Germline V gene sequence: CDR1 MDHEN, CDR2 SYDVKM. The CDR3 nucleotides are TGTGCCAGCAGTCCCTCGCCTAGCGCGTTCCAAGAGACCCAGTACTTC. Protein product: CASSPSPSAFQETQYF.

V and J are TRBV3-1 (or the pseudogene TRBV3-2) and TRBJ2-1; 8 nucleotides match TRBD2. Germline V gives CDR1 LGHDT, CDR2 YNNKEL (reference sequence). The CDR3 consists of 15 residues. Trimming cost V 7 bases and J 4 bases; bases outside gene matches: 9. The CDR3 reads CASNRAGESYNEQFF. In nucleotides, the CDR3 is TGTGCCAGCAACAGAGCGGGAGAGAGTTACAATGAGCAGTTCTTC.

This chain links TRBV6-5 with TRBJ2-1, with TRBD2 matching over 7 bases. The J segment lost 8 bases and the V segment lost 10 bases, leaving 5 bases of the junction unmatched. This CDR3 contains 11 residues. Germline values: CDR1 MNHEY, CDR2 SVGAGI. CDR3 nucleotides: TGTGCCACCAATGGGGGGGATGAGCAGTTCTTC. Amino acid sequence: CATNGGDEQFF.

The CDR3 region has the DNA TGTGCCACCAGCAGAGAGTCTAGGCCGGGGGGTGAGCAGTTCTTC. This translates into CATSRESRPGGEQFF. The chain recombines TRBV15 with TRBJ2-1; 7 bases match TRBD2. CDR1 is LNHNV and CDR2 is YYDKDF in the germline V gene (reference sequence). The CDR3 has 15 amino acids. The V gene end was trimmed by 0 bases and the J gene end by 9 bases; junction bases not matched to a gene: 8.

The chain is built from TRBV28 and TRBJ2-7; 14 positions match TRBD2. Germline V lookup: CDR1 MDHEN, CDR2 SYDVKM. V gave up 5 bases and J gave up 9 bases; unmatched junction bases: 9. The CDR3 has 15 residues. The CDR3 DNA is TGTGCCAGCAGTGACCCGGGACTAGCGGGAGAATGGCAGTACTTC. As protein: CASSDPGLAGEWQYF.

This clone was observed a few times. The rearrangement links TRBV7-8 to TRBJ2-1, with 11 nucleotides matching TRBD2. The V gene's germline CDR1 is SGHVS and CDR2 FQNEAQ. V shed 1 base, J shed 8 bases, and the junction held 4 bases outside the gene matches. This CDR3 has 15 residues. CDR3 sequence reads: CASSLGTSGSYEQFF. CDR3 in DNA: TGTGCCAGCAGCTTAGGAACTAGCGGGAGCTATGAGCAGTTCTTC.

This clone has only one observation. The chain joins TRBV9 to TRBJ2-1; D is undetermined. This CDR3 has 13 residues. Trimming removed 4 bases from V and 3 bases from J, with 8 bases in between. The germline V gene has CDR1 SGDLS and CDR2 YYNGEE. In nucleotides, the CDR3 is TGTGCCAGCAGCCCGACTTTCTACAATGAGCAGTTCTTC. As protein: CASSPTFYNEQFF.

This clone was seen a few times. This chain joins TRBV18 and TRBJ2-7, with D perhaps matching TRBD2 (5 bases). Germline CDR1 and CDR2: KGHSH and LQKENI. The CDR3 is made up of 13 amino acids. Trimming took 0 bases from V and 7 from J, leaving 10 bases between them. The CDR3 coding sequence is TGTGCCAGCTCACCACCGAGGGTTCTGGAGCAGTACTTC. Translation gives CASSPPRVLEQYF.

This clone was seen just once. V is TRBV12-5 and J is TRBJ2-2, with 9 bases aligning to TRBD1. CDR3 size: 15 residues. Germline CDR1 is LGHNT and CDR2 is FRNRAP. V was clipped by 9 bases and J by 6 bases; unmatched bases: 11. CDR3 DNA sequence: TGTGCTAGCTCACCCCCGGGACAGGGCTCCGGGGAGCTGTTTTTT. This gives the protein CASSPPGQGSGELFF.

The genes are TRBV27 and TRBJ2-2; 7 bases are a match to TRBD1. This CDR3 has 14 residues. Germline loops: CDR1 MNHEY, CDR2 SMNVEV (reference sequence). Germline trimming cut 3 bases from V and 6 bases from J; bases unmatched to any gene: 4. The CDR3 reads CASSFKQGSGELFF. CDR3 DNA: TGTGCCAGCAGTTTCAAACAGGGGTCCGGGGAGCTGTTTTTT.